This TCR beta chain derives from a study of shared clonotypes between healthy human individuals (dated by TCRdb to 2020 to 2022). About the full investigation: The cohort comprised a couple of women and a few men aged 18 to 49 years. Between about 0.9 and 10 billion PBMCs per donor were obtained by leukapheresis. The study deeply sequenced blood TCR repertoires of about 5 healthy adults to estimate repertoire size and the extent of clonotype sharing between individuals. For each donor, CD4 naive and CD4 memory were each run on three plates, CD8 naive on two plates, and CD8 memory on one plate. To increase sequencing depth and limit assay-specific biases, TCR repertoire library preparation and sequencing were carried out by different laboratories using diverse techniques. Overall study results and their limits: Sampling was restricted to blood, and TCR repertoires in tissue are likely to differ from TCR repertoires in blood. Clonotypes shared by all four sorted-subset donors showed higher generation probabilities than non-shared clonotypes. Even with the large sequencing depth, rarefaction of the sorted-subset datasets indicated that sequencing was incomplete. Across a handful of donors, approximately 5% of naive CD4, 3% to 4% of naive CD8, around 2.5% of memory CD4, and approximately 0.4% of memory CD8 clonotypes were shared. Pairwise subsampling indicated that sequencing depth was expected to affect the degree of clonotype sharing among donors. Naive subsets generally had larger estimated clonotype richness than memory subsets did. Because the study included only a small number of donors, the genetic and exposure-history diversity represented was limited.

Healthy HIV-negative adults with no recently reported acute infections or vaccinations were included as donors. Every donor was a Caucasian adult residing in Nashville, Tennessee, USA. Magnetic negative selection was used to enrich CD4+ T cells, after which naive cells were positively selected on CD45RA and the negative fraction became the memory subset. Blood was collected by leukapheresis, and PBMCs were isolated by Ficoll-Histopaque density gradient centrifugation and then cryopreserved in liquid nitrogen vapor phase. Analytical flow cytometry was used to check the purity and quantity of each magnetically sorted T cell population. Genomic DNA was isolated from each sorted fraction and quantified by UV absorbance on a Nanodrop 2000c. Including the terminal cysteine and phenylalanine, the CDR3 comprises 14 residues. Only the CDR3 DNA is retained, 42 bases long and in frame from the first base. Via the germline V gene (reference sequence), CDR1 is WNHNN and CDR2 SYGVQD. V loses 3 bases, J loses 4 bases, and the germline ends lie 10 bases apart.

TCR CDR3 regions were amplified from genomic DNA by multiplex PCR using the deep immunoSEQ assay. For each cell subset, the extracted genomic DNA was distributed evenly across all wells of several immunoSEQ 96-well plates, and each plate served as one replicate. Each replicate PCR for sorted subsets received about 180 ng genomic DNA, equal to 30,000 or so T cell genomes. Purified libraries were quantified with a Qubit 3.0 fluorometer, sized on a Bioanalyzer 2100, and re-quantified with the KAPA Library Quantification kit. A separate single-read 150-cycle Illumina NextSeq 550 flow cell was used to sequence each immunoSEQ 96-well plate. Per the authors' processing: Because only junctional sequences without quality scores were contained in the immunoSEQ output, filtering matching that applied to full-length reads could not be performed. To assign V/J genes and CDR3, sequences were annotated against IMGT germline references using PyIR, a Python wrapper for IgBLAST v1.9. Reads with weak V/J assignments (E-value above 1e-6), missing CDR3, stop codons, out-of-frame junctions, or ambiguous translated residues were removed. V3J clonotypes were defined as sequences sharing the same inferred V gene, J gene, and CDR3 amino acid sequence. Percentage overlap between repertoires was calculated by dividing the number of shared unique clonotypes by the size of the smaller repertoire. Three approaches were used to assess repertoire richness: RTK rarefaction, the Chao1 estimator, and Recon v2.1 estimates of unobserved clonotypes. OLGA was used to compute generation probabilities for all TCRbeta clonotypes that the gDNA method yielded from several donors. In its TCRdb copy, this immuneACCESS table keeps in-frame sequences only and misses some clones. Where compared with another copy, unresolved V genes explain less than half of these, and the others have no known cause. For V, J and clone size, that table is used; D and trimming come from the DNA. For this sample there are around 200,000 clones; around 63% appear just once. The ten largest clones add up to more than 9% of the sample.

About this clone itself: Its antigen target is currently unknown. Qualities for individual bases were not recorded, and no much larger clone is one base off.

What was sequenced was memory CD4+ T cells sorted from blood. Read against the paper, the sample's cell subset or site label means: CD45RA-negative fraction. The TCR originated in a man younger than 45 in good health. This receptor chain uses TRBV10-1 and TRBJ1-3; D gene: possibly TRBD1, on 6 matching bases. At the DNA level, the sequence is TGCGCCAGCAGTGATCACAGGGTCGGAAACACCATATATTTT. This translates into CASSDHRVGNTIYF.